This record looks at one TCR beta chain sequence and its context. Its matching antigen is unknown. This clone may be a read error of a much larger clone one base away. Preparation of the TCRbeta library used unique molecular identifiers. TCRdb reprocessed the PCR reads via MiXCR and lists one record per CDR3 protein. The sample yields approximately 300,000 distinct CDR3 sequences, around a tenth seen once. This sample is part of a study of T-cell reconstitution after alpha-beta-depleted transplantation in children. Notes on the study in general: It was newly produced T cells that mostly accounted for T-cell counts and diversity one year after transplant.

CDR1 and CDR2 from the germline V gene are SGHDT and YYEEEE. The CDR3 covers 15 residues. V lost 6 bases and J lost 0, with 13 bases in between. This sequence originates from a boy under two years old with acute myeloid leukemia, due to receive a stem cell transplant. Sample: PBMCs, taken before TCRalphabeta/CD19-depleted stem cell transplant. The gene calls are TRBV5-6 and TRBJ2-4; D unresolved. This CDR3 is CASNIAGLAKNIQYF. In nucleotides, the CDR3 is TGTGCCAGCAACATCGCAGGCCTAGCCAAAAACATTCAGTACTTC.